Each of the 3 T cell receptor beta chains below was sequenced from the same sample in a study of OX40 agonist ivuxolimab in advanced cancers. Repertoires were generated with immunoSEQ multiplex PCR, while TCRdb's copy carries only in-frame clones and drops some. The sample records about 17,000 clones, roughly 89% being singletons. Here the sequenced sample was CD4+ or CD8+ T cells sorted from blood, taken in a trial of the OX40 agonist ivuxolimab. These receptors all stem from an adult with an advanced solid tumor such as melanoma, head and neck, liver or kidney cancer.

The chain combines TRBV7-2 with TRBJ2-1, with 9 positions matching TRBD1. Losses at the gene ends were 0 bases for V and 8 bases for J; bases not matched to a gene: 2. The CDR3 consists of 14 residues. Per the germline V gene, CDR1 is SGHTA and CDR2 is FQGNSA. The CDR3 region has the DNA TGTGCCAGCAGCTTAGCGGGACAGGGTTATGAGCAGTTCTTC. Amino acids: CASSLAGQGYEQFF. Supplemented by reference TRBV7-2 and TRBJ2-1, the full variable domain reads GAGVSQSPSNKVTEKGKDVELRCDPISGHTALYWYRQSLGQGLEFLIYFQGNSAPDKSGLPSDRFSAERTGGSVSTLTIQRTQQEDSAVYLCASSLAGQGYEQFFGPGTRLTVL.

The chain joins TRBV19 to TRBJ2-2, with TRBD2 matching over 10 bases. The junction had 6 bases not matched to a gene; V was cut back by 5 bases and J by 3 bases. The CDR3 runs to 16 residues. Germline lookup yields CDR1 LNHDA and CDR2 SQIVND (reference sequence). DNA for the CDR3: TGTGCCAGTAGTTCCGGGACTAGCGCATACACCGGGGAGCTGTTTTTT. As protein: CASSSGTSAYTGELFF.

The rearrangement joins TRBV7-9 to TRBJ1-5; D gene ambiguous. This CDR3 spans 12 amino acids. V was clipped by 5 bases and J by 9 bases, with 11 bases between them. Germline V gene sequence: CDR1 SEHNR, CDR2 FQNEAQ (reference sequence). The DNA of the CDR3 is TGTGCCAGCAGCGTAGGGCCCTGGCCCCAGCATTTT. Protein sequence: CASSVGPWPQHF. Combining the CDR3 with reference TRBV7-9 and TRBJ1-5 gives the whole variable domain DTGVSQNPRHKITKRGQNVTFRCDPISEHNRLYWYRQTLGQGPEFLTYFQNEAQLEKSRLLSDRFSAERPKGSFSTLEIQRTEQGDSAMYLCASSVGPWPQHFGDGTRLSIL.